Following are 21 T cell receptor beta chains from one sample sequenced in a study of graft-versus-host responses after intestinal transplantation. TCRdb's copy holds only in-frame clones and misses some; the assay was immunoSEQ multiplex PCR. The sample yields tens of thousands of clones, 80% to 95% seen once. The material sequenced was bone marrow, taken 734 days after intestinal transplantation. The receptor set was obtained from a human patient who received an intestinal transplant, so some T cells may come from the graft donor.

The chain has TRBV5-6 and TRBJ1-1; D gene unclear. CDR1 and CDR2 (germline): SGHDT, YYEEEE. Trimming stripped 1 base from V and 0 bases from J, with 10 bases between. CDR3 length: 15 amino acids. CDR3 region: CASSLWPLVNTEAFF. The CDR3 nucleotides are TGTGCCAGCAGCTTGTGGCCCTTGGTGAACACTGAAGCTTTCTTT.

This rearrangement joins TRBV9 to TRBJ2-5, with TRBD1 matching over 10 bases. Germline V CDR1 and CDR2: SGDLS, YYNGEE. V lost 2 bases to trimming and J lost 3 bases; unmatched junction nucleotides: 16. This CDR3 is 19 amino acids long. In DNA form, the CDR3 reads TGTGCCAGCAGCGTTGGCCTTTGGCGGGACAGGGGATGGGAAGAGACCCAGTACTTC. Translation: CASSVGLWRDRGWEETQYF. Full variable domain (outside the CDR3, taken from reference TRBV9 and TRBJ2-5): DSGVTQTPKHLITATGQRVTLRCSPRSGDLSVYWYQQSLDQGLQFLIQYYNGEERAKGNILERFSAQQFPDLHSELNLSSLELGDSALYFCASSVGLWRDRGWEETQYFGPGTRLLVL.

The V and J genes are TRBV2 and TRBJ2-7; D is uncertain. The germline CDR1 and CDR2 sequences are SNHLY and FYNNEI. Trimming stripped 3 bases from V and 4 bases from J, with 10 bases between. The CDR3 spans 13 residues. The CDR3 sequence is CASSEGSLYEQYF. The CDR3 nucleotides read TGTGCCAGCAGTGAGGGGTCGTTATACGAGCAGTACTTC.

This chain joins TRBV4-1 and TRBJ1-4, with a possible D match to TRBD1 (5 bases). V lost 3 bases and J 3 bases, leaving 8 bases between the germline ends. This CDR3 is built from 14 residues. Germline CDR1 and CDR2: MGHRA and YSYEKL. The DNA of the CDR3 is TGCGCCAGCAGCCATGGGGCCTCTAATGAAAAACTGTTTTTT. This sequence encodes CASSHGASNEKLFF.

This chain uses TRBV7-3 with TRBJ2-2; the D gene is possibly TRBD1 (6 bases). This CDR3 region has 14 residues. Germline CDR1 is SGHTA and CDR2 is FQGTGA. Trimming removed 5 bases from V and 0 bases from J, with 7 bases in between. CDR3 nucleotide sequence: TGTGCCAGCAGCGGGGACACGAACACCGGGGAGCTGTTTTTT. This translates into CASSGDTNTGELFF.

The chain has TRBV11-2 and TRBJ1-1, with TRBD1 identical over 7 bases. Germline CDR1 and CDR2: SGHAT and FQNNGV. V was clipped by 0 bases and J by 4 bases; unmatched bases: 2. The CDR3 spans 14 residues. The DNA of the CDR3 is TGTGCCAGCAGCTTAGAGGGGACAGTCACTGAAGCTTTCTTT. It specifies CASSLEGTVTEAFF. The whole variable domain, filled in from reference TRBV11-2 and TRBJ1-1, reads EAGVAQSPRYKIIEKRQSVAFWCNPISGHATLYWYQQILGQGPKLLIQFQNNGVVDDSQLPKDRFSAERLKGVDSTLKIQPAKLEDSAVYLCASSLEGTVTEAFFGQGTRLTVV.

In its sample, this clone was seen once. The chain uses TRBV4-1 and TRBJ2-7, with no clear D. V shed 1 base and J shed 5 bases, with 12 bases lying between them. Germline CDR1 is MGHRA and CDR2 is YSYEKL. CDR3 length: 14 residues. In DNA, the CDR3 is TGCGCCAGCAGCCAAGTAGGAGAACGGGACGAGCAGTACTTC. It specifies CASSQVGERDEQYF.

V and J are TRBV4-2 and TRBJ2-3; maybe TRBD1 (6 bases). V was clipped by 0 bases and J by 4 bases, with 14 bases between them. Germline V CDR1 and CDR2: LGHNA, YNFKEQ. This CDR3 is built from 16 residues. DNA of the CDR3: TGTGCCAGCAGCCAAGAAATGAGGGGGAGCGCAGATACGCAGTATTTT. Protein sequence: CASSQEMRGSADTQYF.

A single count supports this clone. The chain is built from TRBV30 and TRBJ2-7; 7 bases fit TRBD1. Germline lookup yields CDR1 GTSNPN and CDR2 SVGIG (reference sequence). This CDR3 has 12 residues. After removal of 3 bases from V and 5 bases from J, the junction contained 4 bases not matched to a gene. CDR3 nucleotide sequence: TGTGCCTGGAGAGGGGGCTTCCACGAGCAGTACTTC. This sequence encodes CAWRGGFHEQYF.

J is TRBJ2-7 and V is TRBV6-5; 8 positions agree with TRBD1. The CDR3 has 15 amino acids. Per germline, CDR1 MNHEY and CDR2 SVGAGI. The J segment lost 0 bases and the V segment lost 6 bases, leaving 7 bases of the junction unmatched. The CDR3 is CASRYSQGGSYEQYF. CDR3 coding DNA: TGTGCCAGCAGGTATTCACAGGGGGGCTCCTACGAGCAGTACTTC.

This chain connects TRBV9 to TRBJ2-7, with TRBD1 matching 11 bases. V lost 4 bases to trimming and J lost 5 bases; unmatched junction nucleotides: 5. CDR1 and CDR2 from the germline V gene are SGDLS and YYNGEE. The CDR3 runs 14 residues. DNA of the CDR3: TGTGCCAGCAGCCAGGACAGGGGGCGGGACGAGCAGTACTTC. The encoded protein is CASSQDRGRDEQYF.

The genes are TRBV27 and TRBJ2-1, with a weak D call TRBD2 (5 bases). V dropped 3 bases and J dropped 7 bases, with 16 bases sitting between them. This CDR3 region has 15 residues. CDR1 and CDR2 (germline): MNHEY, SMNVEV (reference sequence). CDR3 nucleotides: TGTGCCAGCAGTTTCGAAAGAGGGTCGTCTAATGAGCAGTTCTTC. Its protein is CASSFERGSSNEQFF.

V and J are TRBV7-2 and TRBJ1-1; 9 nucleotides align to TRBD1. Germline trimming cut 4 bases from V and 2 bases from J; bases unmatched to any gene: 2. This CDR3 region has 14 residues. In germline, CDR1 is SGHTA, CDR2 FQGNSA. The CDR3 sequence: CASSYRGPNTEAFF. CDR3 DNA sequence: TGTGCCAGCAGCTACAGGGGGCCCAACACTGAAGCTTTCTTT.

V usage is TRBV28 and J usage is TRBJ2-3, with a possible D match to TRBD2 (5 bases). Germline V lookup: CDR1 MDHEN, CDR2 SYDVKM. Trimming removed 4 bases from V and 0 bases from J, with 11 bases in between. The CDR3 extends over 15 amino acids. This CDR3 reads CASSSSGSSTDTQYF. For the CDR3, the DNA is TGTGCCAGCAGTTCGAGCGGTTCTAGCACAGATACGCAGTATTTT.

This chain links TRBV7-7 with TRBJ2-1; unclear D gene. V was pared by 5 bases and J by 0 bases, with 11 bases between. Germline V gives CDR1 SSHAT, CDR2 FNYEAQ (reference sequence). The CDR3 covers 15 residues. CDR3 in amino acids: CASSTTRSSYNEQFF. The CDR3 region has the DNA TGTGCCAGCAGCACGACCCGGAGCTCCTACAATGAGCAGTTCTTC. Full variable domain (remainder filled in from reference TRBV7-7 and TRBJ2-1): GAGVSQSPRYKVTKRGQDVTLRCDPISSHATLYWYQQALGQGPEFLTYFNYEAQPDKSGLPSDRFSAERPEGSISTLTIQRTEQRDSAMYRCASSTTRSSYNEQFFGPGTRLTVL.

The rearrangement uses TRBV11-2 and TRBJ2-2, with D perhaps TRBD1 or TRBD2 (6 bases each). The CDR3 is 14 amino acids. Trimming shortened V by 8 bases and J by 4 bases, and 14 bases separated the two germline ends. CDR1 is SGHAT and CDR2 is FQNNGV in the germline V gene. The DNA of the CDR3 is TGTGCCAGCCCATTGGGGGGCCTCACCGGGGAGCTGTTTTTT. Translated, it gives CASPLGGLTGELFF.

The gene calls are TRBV6-5 and TRBJ2-1; TRBD1 matches 7 bases. Germline loops: CDR1 MNHEY, CDR2 SVGAGI. Trimming removed 5 bases from V and 7 bases from J; junction bases left unmatched: 5. The CDR3 extends over 13 amino acids. DNA for the CDR3: TGTGCCAGCAGTCGGGACAGAGTGAATGAGCAGTTCTTC. Protein: CASSRDRVNEQFF.

This rearrangement joins TRBV12-5 to TRBJ2-6; 11 bases align to TRBD1. V trimming: 1 base; J trimming: 3 bases; junction bases outside the gene matches: 11. CDR1 and CDR2 (germline): LGHNT, FRNRAP. CDR3 length: 20 residues. CDR3 in amino acids: CASGLAGGQGAYLGANVLTF. The CDR3 DNA is TGTGCTAGTGGTTTGGCCGGCGGACAGGGGGCGTATCTTGGGGCCAACGTCCTGACTTTC.

The gene calls are TRBV14 and TRBJ2-2; D remains unclear. The CDR3 contains 13 residues. Per germline, CDR1 SGHDN and CDR2 FVKESK. The V end lost 3 bases, the J end lost 13 bases, and 15 bases lay between the germline ends. CDR3 sequence (DNA): TGTGCCAGCAGCCAGTTCCCGGCCGACGGGCTGTTTTTT. It codes for CASSQFPADGLFF.

This chain connects TRBV6-5 to TRBJ1-5; D is undetermined. This CDR3 has 13 residues. The V gene's germline CDR1 is MNHEY and CDR2 SVGAGI. The V end lost 6 bases, the J end lost 7 bases, and 13 bases lay between the germline ends. The CDR3 loop is CASRWRENQPQHF. In DNA form, the CDR3 reads TGTGCCAGCAGATGGAGAGAAAACCAGCCCCAGCATTTT.

V and J are TRBV5-3 and TRBJ1-1; the D gene is possibly TRBD1 (5 bases). TRBV5-3 is recorded as an ORF, its role being uncertain. This CDR3 is 15 amino acids long. Trimming pared 8 bases from V and 0 bases from J, leaving 17 bases between. For the CDR3, the DNA is TGTGCCAGCAGCAGGGACGGGCTTATGAACACTGAAGCTTTCTTT. Translating it yields CASSRDGLMNTEAFF.